This TCR beta chain derives from a study of CD8 T cells in ankylosing spondylitis. Study-wide results and caveats: Among TCR beta sequences, a motif of under ten highly homologous variants appeared characteristic of ankylosing spondylitis blood. Matched synovial fluid from ankylosing spondylitis patients was reported to be enriched for disease-linked clones.

Using quantitative 5'-RACE with molecular barcodes, the authors made TCR beta libraries. TCRdb re-called the 5' RACE reads through MiXCR, storing one row per CDR3 protein. The sample yields about 340,000 distinct CDR3 sequences, roughly 14% seen once. As to this clonotype: Its antigen remains unknown.

Sequences were obtained from blood, either unsorted or a sorted T cell fraction (not recorded which). The source is a male donor with ankylosing spondylitis or in good health (not recorded which).

In nucleotides, the CDR3 is TGTGCCAGCAGTTTAGAGTTGCTGGGGACTAGCGGGCTGTACTTC. Translating it yields CASSLELLGTSGLYF. The J gene is TRBJ2-5, the V gene TRBV12-3 or TRBV12-4; TRBD2 aligns across 12 bases. The CDR3 length is 15 residues. Trimming at V came to 1 base and at J to 13 bases, leaving 10 bases not matched to a gene.